Presented here are 26 T cell receptor beta chains from one specimen sequenced in a study of blood T cells in healthy people across ages. The second PCR ran about 7 to 12 cycles with a sample-barcoded 5' primer and J-beta primers. TCRdb used MiXCR to reprocess the 5' RACE reads, holding one entry per CDR3 protein. Altogether 650,000 to 1,000,000 distinct CDR3 sequences are present, 46% being singletons, with the ten largest covering less than 20%. Sequenced material: blood. These receptors were collected from an elderly man in good health.

This chain links TRBV7-9 with TRBJ1-2; the match to TRBD1 covers 11 bases. Germline values: CDR1 SEHNR, CDR2 FQNEAQ (reference sequence). The CDR3 length is 19 residues. V trimming: 4 bases; J trimming: 7 bases; junction bases outside the gene matches: 20. CDR3 in amino acids: CASSWGPGQGEPEPPGYTF. The CDR3 DNA sequence: TGTGCCAGCAGCTGGGGACCGGGACAGGGGGAACCCGAACCTCCTGGCTACACCTTC. The full variable domain, completed using reference TRBV7-9 and TRBJ1-2, is DTGVSQNPRHKITKRGQNVTFRCDPISEHNRLYWYRQTLGQGPEFLTYFQNEAQLEKSRLLSDRFSAERPKGSFSTLEIQRTEQGDSAMYLCASSWGPGQGEPEPPGYTFGSGTRLTVV.

The chain recombines TRBV18 with TRBJ2-2; a possible D gene is TRBD2 (5 bases). Looked up from germline, CDR1 is KGHSH and CDR2 is LQKENI. V was clipped by 3 bases and J by 0 bases, with 11 bases between them. This CDR3 spans 16 amino acids. The CDR3 region is CASSPDSASNTGELFF. CDR3 DNA: TGTGCCAGCTCACCCGATAGCGCCTCGAACACCGGGGAGCTGTTTTTT.

The chain links TRBV7-2 to TRBJ1-2, with 7 bases that match TRBD1. The junction had 6 bases not matched to a gene; V was cut back by 5 bases and J by 6 bases. Germline loops: CDR1 SGHTA, CDR2 FQGNSA. This CDR3 has 13 amino acids. Here the CDR3 DNA reads TGTGCCAGCAGCATCCGACAGGGACATGGCTACACCTTC. It encodes CASSIRQGHGYTF.

J is TRBJ2-3 and V is TRBV13; D ambiguous. Germline values: CDR1 PRHDT, CDR2 FYEKMQ (reference sequence). The V end lost 5 bases, the J end lost 0 bases, and 12 bases lay between the germline ends. The CDR3 length is 15 residues. CDR3 sequence: CASSTPLGSTDTQYF. As DNA, the CDR3 is TGTGCCAGCAGCACCCCTCTCGGTAGCACAGATACGCAGTATTTT. Full variable domain (rest looked up from reference TRBV13 and TRBJ2-3): AAGVIQSPRHLIKEKRETATLKCYPIPRHDTVYWYQQGPGQDPQFLISFYEKMQSDKGSIPDRFSAQQFSDYHSELNMSSLELGDSALYFCASSTPLGSTDTQYFGPGTRLTVL.

The rearrangement joins TRBV6-5 to TRBJ2-7, with 7 bases lining up with TRBD1. Per germline, CDR1 MNHEY and CDR2 SVGAGI. This CDR3 is 16 amino acids long. The trim removed 6 bases at V and 0 bases at J, leaving 11 bases unmatched. This CDR3 is CASRSYWGQNSYEQYF. CDR3 in DNA: TGTGCCAGCAGGTCCTATTGGGGACAGAACTCCTACGAGCAGTACTTC.

With regard to this clonotype: This may come from a read error, since a much larger clone is one base off. The chain links TRBV7-2 to TRBJ2-5; unclear D gene. With the DNA end fitting TRBJ2-7 better, the J assignment may be wrong. Germline V gene sequence: CDR1 SGHTA, CDR2 FQGNSA. This CDR3 region has 16 residues. DNA of the CDR3: TGTGCCGGCAGCTTAGCATCCCCTCCCTCCATCCGCGAGCAGTACTTC. Translation: CAGSLASPPSIREQYF.

The chain recombines TRBV6-1 with TRBJ1-2; TRBD1 might be the D (5 bases). This CDR3 has 16 residues. Germline values: CDR1 MNHNS, CDR2 SASEGT. Trimming removed 3 bases at V and 4 bases at J, with 18 bases between. In DNA form, the CDR3 reads TGTGCCAGCAGTGACCACTCCGGCAGGGCTGGCTATGGCTACACCTTC. Translation: CASSDHSGRAGYGYTF.

The table lists this clonotype with a few counts. The chain carries TRBV27 and TRBJ2-5; D not resolved. CDR1 is MNHEY and CDR2 is SMNVEV in the germline V gene (reference sequence). V lost 3 bases to trimming and J lost 0 bases, with 5 bases between them. This CDR3 has 13 residues. CDR3 sequence reads: CASSFHNQETQYF. CDR3 DNA: TGTGCCAGCAGTTTCCACAACCAAGAGACCCAGTACTTC.

The genes are TRBV28 and TRBJ1-4; D ambiguous. CDR1 and CDR2 from the germline V gene are MDHEN and SYDVKM. V gave up 5 bases and J gave up 6 bases, with 25 bases separating them. CDR3 size: 18 residues. CDR3: CASSAPGGFNAQYEKLFF. CDR3 DNA: TGTGCCAGCAGTGCTCCGGGAGGGTTCAACGCTCAGTATGAAAAACTGTTTTTT.

This clonotype has a count of ten or more. The chain combines TRBV4-3 with TRBJ2-1; 13 positions agree with TRBD2. Germline loops: CDR1 LGHNA, CDR2 YSLEER. The CDR3 is 20 amino acids. Trimming removed 2 bases from V and 0 bases from J; junction bases left unmatched: 10. The CDR3 reads CASSQTTPGLAGSSYNEQFF. CDR3 nucleotide sequence: TGCGCCAGCAGCCAAACTACTCCGGGACTAGCGGGGAGCTCCTACAATGAGCAGTTCTTC.

This clonotype turned up a few times. V is TRBV12-3 or TRBV12-4 and J is TRBJ1-2, with TRBD1 as a possible D gene (5 bases). The CDR3 length is 14 residues. V gave up 6 bases and J gave up 4 bases, with 15 bases separating them. CDR3 sequence (DNA): TGTGCCAGCAGCTCGGCGCAGGGCTTCTATGGCTACACCTTC. It yields the protein CASSSAQGFYGYTF.

The rearrangement links TRBV3-1 to TRBJ1-1, with TRBD1 matching 8 bases. Trimming at V came to 4 bases and at J to 1 base, leaving 5 bases not matched to a gene. Germline V gene sequence: CDR1 LGHDT, CDR2 YNNKEL (reference sequence). The CDR3 is 15 amino acids. The CDR3 spells CASSPPGTGNTEAFF. CDR3 in DNA: TGTGCCAGCAGCCCTCCCGGGACAGGGAACACTGAAGCTTTCTTT.

The chain carries TRBV6-5 and TRBJ2-3; 12 bases map to TRBD2. The V gene's germline CDR1 is MNHEY and CDR2 SVGAGI. After removal of 5 bases from V and 1 base from J, the junction contained 4 bases not matched to a gene. The CDR3 consists of 16 residues. CDR3 loop: CASSRRTSGGTDTQYF. The CDR3 DNA reads as TGTGCCAGCAGTAGGCGGACTAGCGGGGGCACAGATACGCAGTATTTT.

The chain is built from TRBV24-1 and TRBJ2-1, with D possibly TRBD2 on 6 matching bases. V was clipped by 4 bases and J by 12 bases, with 9 bases between them. The CDR3 has 11 amino acids. The germline V gene has CDR1 KGHDR and CDR2 SFDVKD. CDR3 in DNA: TGTGCCACCAGTGAAGGGGAGGCGCAGTTCTTC. This translates into CATSEGEAQFF.

This rearrangement joins TRBV9 to TRBJ1-2; a weak D match, TRBD1 (5 bases). The CDR3 spans 14 residues. In germline, CDR1 is SGDLS, CDR2 YYNGEE. With 1 base removed from V and 6 bases from J, the gap between germline ends came to 13 bases. This CDR3 is CASSVSTGRNGYTF. DNA of the CDR3: TGTGCCAGCAGCGTAAGCACAGGCCGGAATGGCTACACCTTC.

This chain links TRBV4-3 with TRBJ2-1; the match to TRBD1 covers 8 bases. This CDR3 has 15 amino acids. CDR1 is LGHNA, CDR2 YSLEER, per germline. V lost 1 base to trimming and J lost 5 bases; unmatched junction nucleotides: 4. The CDR3 bases are TGCGCCAGCAGCCAAGGGACAGGGAAACACAATGAGCAGTTCTTC. Translation gives CASSQGTGKHNEQFF.

The CDR3 sequence: CASSTRRVRGNTIYF. The CDR3 DNA reads as TGTGCCAGCAGTACGAGGAGGGTTAGAGGAAACACCATATATTTT. The genes are TRBV6-5 and TRBJ1-3; no firm D call. Trimming took off 5 bases at V and 4 bases at J, with 15 bases between the two ends. CDR1 MNHEY and CDR2 SVGAGI come from the germline V gene. The CDR3 spans 15 residues.

V usage is TRBV27 and J usage is TRBJ2-1; D uncertain. Germline values: CDR1 MNHEY, CDR2 SMNVEV (reference sequence). V was trimmed by 1 base and J by 2 bases, leaving 6 bases between them. The CDR3 has 14 amino acids. The CDR3 sequence is CASSLYLPYNEQFF. The CDR3 DNA is TGTGCCAGCAGTTTATACTTACCCTACAATGAGCAGTTCTTC.

This clonotype was seen just once. The V call is TRBV7-2, the J call TRBJ2-5; 7 bases fit TRBD2. The CDR3 contains 14 residues. The J segment lost 11 bases and the V segment lost 1 base, leaving 10 bases of the junction unmatched. CDR1 SGHTA and CDR2 FQGNSA come from the germline V gene. The CDR3 loop is CASSLGLAAEEQYF. The CDR3 nucleotides are TGTGCCAGCAGCTTAGGGCTAGCGGCGGAAGAGCAGTACTTC.

CDR3 protein: CASSFEGGTEAFF. The CDR3, as DNA: TGTGCCAGCAGTTTCGAAGGGGGCACTGAAGCTTTCTTT. This sequence joins TRBV6-5 and TRBJ1-1; TRBD1 is a possible D gene (6 bases). This CDR3 spans 13 amino acids. Germline V gene data show CDR1 as MNHEY and CDR2 as SVGAGI. V was clipped by 4 bases and J by 4 bases, with 10 bases between them.

The chain links TRBV4-3 to TRBJ2-5, with TRBD2 as a possible D gene (6 bases). This CDR3 is 12 amino acids long. Germline V gives CDR1 LGHNA, CDR2 YSLEER. The ends were cut back, 4 bases at V and 4 bases at J, with 7 bases in the middle. CDR3 nucleotides: TGCGCCAGCAGCCGGGAGGCAGAGACCCAGTACTTC. Its translation is CASSREAETQYF.

V usage is TRBV29-1 and J usage is TRBJ2-2, with D unclear. The V end was cut by 4 bases, the J end by 7 bases, with 10 bases between. Germline CDR1 SQVTM, CDR2 ANQGSEA. CDR3 length: 12 amino acids. The CDR3 DNA follows: TGCAGCGTTGTTATAGGAGTCGGGGAGCTGTTTTTT. This codes for CSVVIGVGELFF.

To note about this clonotype: An end of the junction differs from the germline gene, which may be a read error. This rearrangement joins TRBV5-1 to TRBJ1-1; D not resolved. This CDR3 has 14 residues. The germline V gene has CDR1 SGHRS and CDR2 YFSETQ. CDR3 nucleotide sequence: TGCGCCAGCGGCTTTAGTGCGGGGAACACTGAAGCTTTCTTT. This translates into CASGFSAGNTEAFF. The full variable domain, in which reference TRBV5-1 and TRBJ1-1 provide the parts outside the CDR3, is KAGVTQTPRYLIKTRGQQVTLSCSPISGHRSVSWYQQTPGQGLQFLFEYFSETQRNKGNFPGRFSGRQFSNSRSEMNVSTLELGDSALYLCASGFSAGNTEAFFGQGTRLTVV.

The V call is TRBV20-1, the J call TRBJ2-2, with 9 bases matching TRBD1. The junction had 3 bases not matched to a gene; V was cut back by 4 bases and J by 0 bases. The CDR3 is 15 amino acids. Germline V CDR1 and CDR2: DFQATT, SNEGSKA (reference sequence). CDR3 sequence reads: CSATRQGANTGELFF. DNA of the CDR3: TGCAGTGCTACCAGACAGGGGGCGAACACCGGGGAGCTGTTTTTT.

This chain uses TRBV27 with TRBJ2-7, with 7 bases matching TRBD2. CDR1 is MNHEY and CDR2 is SMNVEV in the germline V gene (reference sequence). V gave up 5 bases and J gave up 3 bases; unmatched junction bases: 7. The CDR3 covers 14 residues. CDR3 DNA: TGTGCCAGCAGTAACCCGGGACTAAGCTACGAGCAGTACTTC. Translation gives CASSNPGLSYEQYF.

The chain links TRBV6-2 or TRBV6-3 to TRBJ1-1; D possibly corresponds to TRBD1 (6 bases). V lost 6 bases, J lost 2 bases, and 13 bases lay in between. The CDR3 contains 14 residues. The V gene's germline CDR1 is MNHEY and CDR2 SVGEGT. The CDR3 sequence: CASSNRGLNTEAFF. In nucleotides, the CDR3 is TGTGCCAGCAGCAATAGGGGGTTAAACACTGAAGCTTTCTTT.